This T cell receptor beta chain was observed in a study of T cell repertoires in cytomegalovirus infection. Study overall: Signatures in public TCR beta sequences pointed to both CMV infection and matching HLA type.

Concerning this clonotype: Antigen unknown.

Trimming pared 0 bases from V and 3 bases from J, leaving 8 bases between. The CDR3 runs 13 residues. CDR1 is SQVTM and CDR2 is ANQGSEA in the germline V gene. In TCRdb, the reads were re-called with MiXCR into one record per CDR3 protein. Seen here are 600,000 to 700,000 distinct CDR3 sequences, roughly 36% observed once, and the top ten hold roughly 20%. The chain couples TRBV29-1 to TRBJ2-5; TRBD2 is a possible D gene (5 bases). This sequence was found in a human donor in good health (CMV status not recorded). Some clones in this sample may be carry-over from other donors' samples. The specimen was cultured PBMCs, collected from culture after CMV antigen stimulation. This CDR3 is CSVEETGKETQYF. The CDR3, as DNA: TGCAGCGTTGAAGAGACGGGGAAAGAGACCCAGTACTTC.